What follows describes a single T cell receptor beta chain. The data belong to a study of control samples from healthy donors and cancer patients. Between the trimmed V and J ends, which lost 6 bases and 1 base, there was a span of 10 bases. Germline assignment: CDR1 SNHLY and CDR2 FYNNEI. CDR3 length: 13 amino acids. Profiling relied on immunoSEQ multiplex PCR, and the TCRdb table lists in-frame clones only, not all of them. The table records about 160,000 clones, roughly 94% of them present only once. V is TRBV2 and J is TRBJ2-7; weak D call: TRBD2 (5 bases). This TCR was sampled from a man aged 55 to 69 with colorectal cancer. Specimen: PBMCs. CDR3 loop: CASRGDGSYEQYF. CDR3 nucleotides: TGTGCCAGCAGGGGAGACGGTTCCTACGAGCAGTACTTC.